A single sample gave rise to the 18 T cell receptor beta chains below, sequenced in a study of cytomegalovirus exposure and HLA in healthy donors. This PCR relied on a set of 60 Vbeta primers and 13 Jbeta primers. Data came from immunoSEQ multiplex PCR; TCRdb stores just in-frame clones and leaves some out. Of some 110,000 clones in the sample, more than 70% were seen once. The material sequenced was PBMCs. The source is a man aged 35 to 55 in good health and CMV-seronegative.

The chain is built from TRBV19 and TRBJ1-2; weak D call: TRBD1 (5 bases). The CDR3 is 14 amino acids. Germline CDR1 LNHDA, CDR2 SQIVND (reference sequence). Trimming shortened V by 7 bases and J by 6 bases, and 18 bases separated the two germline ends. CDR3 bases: TGTGCCAGTAACAGTAAGGGGTACCAGGATGGCTACACCTTC. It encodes CASNSKGYQDGYTF.

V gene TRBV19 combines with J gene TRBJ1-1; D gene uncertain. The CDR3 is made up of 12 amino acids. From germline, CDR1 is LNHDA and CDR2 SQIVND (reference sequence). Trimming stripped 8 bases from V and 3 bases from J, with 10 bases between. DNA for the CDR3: TGTGCCAGTGGCACTCGGGACACTGAAGCTTTCTTT. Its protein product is CASGTRDTEAFF.

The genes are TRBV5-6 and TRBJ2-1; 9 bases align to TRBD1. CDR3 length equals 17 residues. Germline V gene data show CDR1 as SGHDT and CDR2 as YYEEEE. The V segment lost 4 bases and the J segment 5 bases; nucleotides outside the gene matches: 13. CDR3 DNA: TGTGCCAGCAGCGCCAGACAGGGGGGGGGACTTAACAATGAGCAGTTCTTC. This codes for CASSARQGGGLNNEQFF.

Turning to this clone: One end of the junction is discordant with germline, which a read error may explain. The CDR3 DNA reads TGCGCCAGCAGCTTGGATAACTATGGCTGCACCTTC. It yields the protein CASSLDNYGCTF. The chain is built from TRBV5-1 and TRBJ1-2; D is undetermined. The CDR3 runs to 12 residues. Germline V gene sequence: CDR1 SGHRS, CDR2 YFSETQ.

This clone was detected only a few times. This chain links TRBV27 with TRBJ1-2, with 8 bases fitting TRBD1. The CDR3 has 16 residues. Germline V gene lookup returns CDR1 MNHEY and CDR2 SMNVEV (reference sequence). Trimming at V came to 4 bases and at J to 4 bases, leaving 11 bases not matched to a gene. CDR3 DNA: TGTGCCAGCAGTTCTTTTTCGACAGGGGACCTCTATGGCTACACCTTC. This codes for CASSSFSTGDLYGYTF.

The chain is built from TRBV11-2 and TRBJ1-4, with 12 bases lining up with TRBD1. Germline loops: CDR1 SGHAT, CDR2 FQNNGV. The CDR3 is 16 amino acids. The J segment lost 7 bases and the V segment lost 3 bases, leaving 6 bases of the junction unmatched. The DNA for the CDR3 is TGTGCCAGCAGCTTGGGACAGGGGGCGGGGGCTGAAAAACTGTTTTTT. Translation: CASSLGQGAGAEKLFF.

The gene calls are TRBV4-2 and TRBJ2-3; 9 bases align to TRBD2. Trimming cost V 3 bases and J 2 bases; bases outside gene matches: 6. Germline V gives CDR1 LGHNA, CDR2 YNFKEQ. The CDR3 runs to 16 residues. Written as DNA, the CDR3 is TGTGCCAGCAGCCAGGCGGGGGGGAGACTCACAGATACGCAGTATTTT. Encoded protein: CASSQAGGRLTDTQYF.

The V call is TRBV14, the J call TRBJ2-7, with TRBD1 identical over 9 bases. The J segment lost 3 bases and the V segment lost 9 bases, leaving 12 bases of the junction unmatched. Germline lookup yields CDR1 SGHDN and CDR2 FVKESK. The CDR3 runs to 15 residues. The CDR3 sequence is CARALRGDRDYEQYF. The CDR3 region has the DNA TGTGCCAGGGCCCTCAGAGGGGACAGGGACTACGAGCAGTACTTC.

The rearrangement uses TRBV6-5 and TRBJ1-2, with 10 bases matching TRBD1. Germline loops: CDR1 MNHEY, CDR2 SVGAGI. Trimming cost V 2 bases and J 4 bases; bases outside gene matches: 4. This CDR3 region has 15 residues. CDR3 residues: CASSYRGQGTYGYTF. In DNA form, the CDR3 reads TGTGCCAGCAGTTACCGGGGACAGGGGACCTATGGCTACACCTTC.

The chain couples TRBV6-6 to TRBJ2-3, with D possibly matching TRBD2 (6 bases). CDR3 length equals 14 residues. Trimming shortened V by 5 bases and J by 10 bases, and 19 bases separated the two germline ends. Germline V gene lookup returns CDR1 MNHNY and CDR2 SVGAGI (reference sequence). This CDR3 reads CASSPGPPGGAQYF. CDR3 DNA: TGTGCCAGCAGTCCCGGTCCCCCAGGAGGGGCGCAGTATTTT.

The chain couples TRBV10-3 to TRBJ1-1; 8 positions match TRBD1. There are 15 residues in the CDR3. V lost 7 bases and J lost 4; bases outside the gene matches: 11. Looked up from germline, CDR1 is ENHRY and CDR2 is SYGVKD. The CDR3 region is CAITETGDGGTEAFF. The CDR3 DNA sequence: TGTGCCATCACCGAGACAGGGGACGGGGGCACTGAAGCTTTCTTT.

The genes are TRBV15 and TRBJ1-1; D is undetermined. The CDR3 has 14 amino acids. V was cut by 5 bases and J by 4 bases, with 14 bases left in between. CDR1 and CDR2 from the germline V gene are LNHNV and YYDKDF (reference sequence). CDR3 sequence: CATSPRTRPTEAFF. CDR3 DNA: TGTGCCACCAGCCCACGGACTAGGCCCACTGAAGCTTTCTTT.

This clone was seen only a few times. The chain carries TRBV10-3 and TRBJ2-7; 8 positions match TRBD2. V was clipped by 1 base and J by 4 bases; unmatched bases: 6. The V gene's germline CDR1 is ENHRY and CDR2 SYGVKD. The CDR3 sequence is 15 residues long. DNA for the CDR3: TGTGCCATCAGTGAGTTGTACGGGGGGGGATACGAGCAGTACTTC. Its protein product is CAISELYGGGYEQYF.

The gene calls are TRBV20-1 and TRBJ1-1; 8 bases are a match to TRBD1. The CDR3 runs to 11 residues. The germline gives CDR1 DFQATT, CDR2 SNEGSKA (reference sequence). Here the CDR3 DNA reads TGCAGGGGACAGGCGGCCACTGAAGCTTTCTTT. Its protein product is CRGQAATEAFF.

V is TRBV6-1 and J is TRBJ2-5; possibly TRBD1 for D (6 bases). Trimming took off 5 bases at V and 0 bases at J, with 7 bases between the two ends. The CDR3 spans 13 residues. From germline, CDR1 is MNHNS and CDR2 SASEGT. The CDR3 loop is CASSRDNQETQYF. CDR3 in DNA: TGTGCCAGCAGTCGGGACAACCAAGAGACCCAGTACTTC.

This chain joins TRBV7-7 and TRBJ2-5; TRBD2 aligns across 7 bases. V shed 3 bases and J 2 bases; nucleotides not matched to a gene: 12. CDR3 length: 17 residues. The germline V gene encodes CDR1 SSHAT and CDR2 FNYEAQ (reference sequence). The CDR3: CASSLIFARGTQETQYF. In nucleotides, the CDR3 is TGTGCCAGCAGCTTGATCTTCGCGCGGGGGACTCAAGAGACCCAGTACTTC. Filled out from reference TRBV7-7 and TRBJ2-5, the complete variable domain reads GAGVSQSPRYKVTKRGQDVTLRCDPISSHATLYWYQQALGQGPEFLTYFNYEAQPDKSGLPSDRFSAERPEGSISTLTIQRTEQRDSAMYRCASSLIFARGTQETQYFGPGTRLLVL.

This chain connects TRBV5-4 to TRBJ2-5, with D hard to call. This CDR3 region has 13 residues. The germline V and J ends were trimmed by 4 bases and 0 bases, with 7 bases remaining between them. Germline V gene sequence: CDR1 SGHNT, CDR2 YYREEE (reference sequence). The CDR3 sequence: CASSLDYQETQYF. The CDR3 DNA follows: TGTGCCAGCAGCCTCGACTACCAAGAGACCCAGTACTTC.

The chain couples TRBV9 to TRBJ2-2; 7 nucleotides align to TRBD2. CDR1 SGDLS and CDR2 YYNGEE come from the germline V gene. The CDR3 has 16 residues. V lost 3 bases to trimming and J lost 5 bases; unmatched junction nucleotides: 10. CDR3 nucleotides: TGTGCCAGCAGCGCCGCCCGGGGGGTCGAGACCGGGGAGCTGTTTTTT. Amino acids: CASSAARGVETGELFF. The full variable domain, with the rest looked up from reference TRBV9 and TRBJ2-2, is DSGVTQTPKHLITATGQRVTLRCSPRSGDLSVYWYQQSLDQGLQFLIQYYNGEERAKGNILERFSAQQFPDLHSELNLSSLELGDSALYFCASSAARGVETGELFFGEGSRLTVL.